These 21 T cell receptor beta chains originate from one sample sequenced in a study of cytotoxic CD8 clonotypes in ibrutinib-treated CLL (dated by TCRdb to the early 2020s). Libraries came from the immunoSEQ multiplex PCR assay. The table was pulled from immuneACCESS by TCRdb, which kept in-frame rearrangements only. Such tables lose some clones; where checked, under half of the loss comes from unresolved V genes, and the rest has no known cause. The sample records around 200,000 clones, about four fifths of which are singletons. The ten most abundant clones make up more than 9.5% of the sample. Taken with the paper, the label for time point translates to: about 11 months on ibrutinib. The sequencing used PBMCs, collected after 12 months of ibrutinib treatment. The receptors come from a human donor with chronic lymphocytic leukemia.

This rearrangement joins TRBV5-1 to TRBJ1-4; 7 bases map to TRBD1. This CDR3 has 13 amino acids. The J segment lost 8 bases and the V segment lost 5 bases, leaving 6 bases of the junction unmatched. Germline loops: CDR1 SGHRS, CDR2 YFSETQ. In DNA, the CDR3 is TGCGCCAGCAGTGTGACAGGGCGAGAAAAACTGTTTTTT. It is translated as CASSVTGREKLFF.

V gene TRBV7-6 combines with J gene TRBJ1-2; D might be TRBD1 (6 bases). The V end lost 5 bases, the J end lost 3 bases, and 19 bases lay between the germline ends. Germline V gene data show CDR1 as SGHVS and CDR2 as FNYEAQ. The CDR3 is made up of 16 amino acids. The CDR3 reads CASSPTGGGGDYGYTF. The CDR3 DNA sequence: TGTGCCAGCAGCCCCACTGGCGGCGGGGGCGACTATGGCTACACCTTC.

This sequence joins TRBV5-1 and TRBJ2-7, with D perhaps matching TRBD2 (5 bases). V shed 3 bases and J shed 3 bases, with 10 bases lying between them. The CDR3 is made up of 13 amino acids. Germline CDR1 SGHRS, CDR2 YFSETQ. Written as DNA, the CDR3 is TGCGCCAGCAGCTCTAACGGGAACTACGAGCAGTACTTC. The encoded protein is CASSSNGNYEQYF.

The chain uses TRBV7-2 and TRBJ1-1; D not resolved. V was pared by 1 base and J by 5 bases, with 8 bases between. Germline-derived CDR1 and CDR2 are SGHTA and FQGNSA. There are 13 residues in the CDR3. The CDR3 bases are TGTGCCAGCAGCTTAGATAGGACGACTGAAGCTTTCTTT. Its protein is CASSLDRTTEAFF.

The chain couples TRBV6-5 to TRBJ2-2, with D uncertain. There are 15 residues in the CDR3. CDR1 and CDR2 (germline): MNHEY, SVGAGI. Trimming took 6 bases from V and 3 from J, leaving 14 bases between them. The CDR3 DNA reads TGTGCCAGCAGGAGACCCCTAGGTGACACCGGGGAGCTGTTTTTT. Translated: CASRRPLGDTGELFF.

The chain couples TRBV6-9 to TRBJ2-5; 10 positions match TRBD2. The CDR3 consists of 15 residues. V trimming: 7 bases; J trimming: 5 bases; junction bases outside the gene matches: 10. The germline V gene encodes CDR1 MNHGY and CDR2 SVAAGI. The CDR3 nucleotides are TGTGCCAGCATTCGGAGGGAGCGGGGGGGGGAGACCCAGTACTTC. Translated, it gives CASIRRERGGETQYF.

J is TRBJ2-4 and V is TRBV2; 9 bases align to TRBD1. V lost 7 bases to trimming and J lost 6 bases; unmatched junction nucleotides: 4. From germline, CDR1 is SNHLY and CDR2 FYNNEI. The CDR3 is made up of 13 amino acids. CDR3 sequence: CASTPDRGNIQYF. CDR3 in DNA: TGTGCCAGCACCCCGGACAGGGGAAACATTCAGTACTTC.

DNA of the CDR3: TGTGCCAGCAGCGTAGAGTTGGGCCCCGGGAACATTCAGTACTTC. This sequence encodes CASSVELGPGNIQYF. The chain is built from TRBV9 and TRBJ2-4, with D hard to call. V lost 0 bases, J lost 7 bases, and 14 bases lay in between. CDR1 and CDR2 (germline): SGDLS, YYNGEE. This CDR3 has 15 amino acids.

This clone was seen a handful of times. The chain joins TRBV19 to TRBJ1-5, with D perhaps matching TRBD1 (6 bases). Germline V gene lookup returns CDR1 LNHDA and CDR2 SQIVND (reference sequence). Trimming left V 10 bases short and J 2 bases short, with 18 bases between. The CDR3 runs to 15 residues. The CDR3 loop is CATSRGGQGNQPQHF. CDR3 nucleotide sequence: TGTGCCACCTCCCGAGGGGGGCAAGGCAATCAGCCCCAGCATTTT.

V usage is TRBV5-1 and J usage is TRBJ1-2; tentative D call: TRBD1 (5 bases). Germline values: CDR1 SGHRS, CDR2 YFSETQ. This CDR3 is 15 amino acids long. The ends were cut back, 1 base at V and 6 bases at J, with 16 bases in the middle. The CDR3 coding sequence is TGCGCCAGCAGCTTGCAGGGTGTGGTGGGGGATGGCTACACCTTC. It is translated as CASSLQGVVGDGYTF.

The chain recombines TRBV11-2 with TRBJ2-5, with D possibly being TRBD2 (5 bases). V shed 4 bases and J shed 1 base, with 16 bases lying between them. This CDR3 contains 16 residues. From germline, CDR1 is SGHAT and CDR2 FQNNGV. CDR3 sequence (DNA): TGTGCCAGCAGCTATACAACCGCCAGCGGCCAAGAGACCCAGTACTTC. Protein sequence: CASSYTTASGQETQYF.

J is TRBJ2-3 and V is TRBV5-1, with TRBD2 matching 9 bases. The CDR3 totals 16 residues. V trimming: 0 bases; J trimming: 2 bases; junction bases outside the gene matches: 4. Germline CDR1 is SGHRS and CDR2 is YFSETQ. CDR3 nucleotides: TGCGCCAGCAGCTTGGGCCCTAGCGGGGCCACAGATACGCAGTATTTT. It translates to CASSLGPSGATDTQYF.

The chain couples TRBV6-5 to TRBJ1-5; 8 bases line up with TRBD1. Germline assignment: CDR1 MNHEY and CDR2 SVGAGI. Trimming cost V 5 bases and J 4 bases; bases outside gene matches: 7. The CDR3 extends over 15 amino acids. As DNA, the CDR3 is TGTGCCAGCAGTACGGACAGGGCTGGGAATCAGCCCCAGCATTTT. As protein: CASSTDRAGNQPQHF.

The rearrangement uses TRBV7-2 and TRBJ1-5; no clear D. The germline V gene has CDR1 SGHTA and CDR2 FQGNSA. The V and J ends lost 5 bases and 7 bases respectively, with 12 bases between them. The CDR3 is 13 residues long. The CDR3 sequence: CASSVRGQQPQHF. CDR3 DNA sequence: TGTGCCAGCAGCGTCCGAGGCCAGCAGCCCCAGCATTTT.

This clone occurred many times. The genes are TRBV5-1 and TRBJ2-1; possibly TRBD1 for D (5 bases). The ends were cut back, 4 bases at V and 9 bases at J, with 8 bases in the middle. This CDR3 is built from 11 residues. The germline V gene encodes CDR1 SGHRS and CDR2 YFSETQ. For the CDR3, the DNA is TGCGCCAGCAGCCCAGGGTTTGAGCAGTTCTTC. Translated, it gives CASSPGFEQFF.

The J gene is TRBJ1-2, the V gene TRBV27, with 9 bases lining up with TRBD1. With 4 bases clipped from V and 2 bases from J, the junction kept 5 bases outside the gene matches. CDR1 is MNHEY and CDR2 is SMNVEV in the germline V gene (reference sequence). The CDR3 extends over 15 amino acids. DNA for the CDR3: TGTGCCAGCAGTTCCCGGACAGGGGCGAACTATGGCTACACCTTC. It codes for CASSSRTGANYGYTF.

CDR3 in amino acids: CARSLKLNEQFF. Here the CDR3 DNA reads TGTGCCAGAAGCTTAAAGTTAAATGAGCAGTTCTTC. The rearrangement joins TRBV5-3 to TRBJ2-1, with D unresolved. TRBV5-3 is an open reading frame whose function is uncertain. V was cut by 2 bases and J by 7 bases, with 7 bases left in between. The CDR3 has 12 residues.

This rearrangement joins TRBV4-2 to TRBJ2-1, with TRBD2 matching 9 bases. The length of the CDR3 is 16 residues. Per the germline V gene, CDR1 is LGHNA and CDR2 is YNFKEQ. J gave up 4 bases and V 2 bases, and 6 bases lay outside the gene matches. The CDR3, as DNA: TGTGCCAGCAGCCAACCCGCGGGAGGGGCTTACAATGAGCAGTTCTTC. Encoded protein: CASSQPAGGAYNEQFF.

This chain's CDR3 is CAISESPGHSYEQYF. The CDR3 region has the DNA TGTGCCATCAGTGAGTCCCCAGGGCACTCCTACGAGCAGTACTTC. The chain has TRBV10-3 and TRBJ2-7; TRBD1 might be the D (5 bases). Looked up from germline, CDR1 is ENHRY and CDR2 is SYGVKD. V lost 0 bases to trimming and J lost 0 bases, with 9 bases between them. The CDR3 loop spans 15 amino acids.

The chain is built from TRBV11-2 and TRBJ2-7; 9 bases agree with TRBD2. V lost 6 bases and J lost 0; bases outside the gene matches: 3. Germline V gene lookup returns CDR1 SGHAT and CDR2 FQNNGV. The CDR3 is made up of 14 amino acids. CDR3 in amino acids: CASRFSGSSYEQYF. The DNA for the CDR3 is TGTGCCAGCAGGTTTAGCGGGAGCTCCTACGAGCAGTACTTC.

The genes are TRBV15 and TRBJ2-1; 8 nucleotides line up with TRBD1. Losses at the gene ends were 0 bases for V and 7 bases for J; bases not matched to a gene: 11. Per the germline V gene, CDR1 is LNHNV and CDR2 is YYDKDF (reference sequence). The CDR3 length is 17 residues. The CDR3 DNA reads TGTGCCACCAGCAGAGATTCTTACGGGACAGGCGGGAATGAGCAGTTCTTC. Encoded protein: CATSRDSYGTGGNEQFF.